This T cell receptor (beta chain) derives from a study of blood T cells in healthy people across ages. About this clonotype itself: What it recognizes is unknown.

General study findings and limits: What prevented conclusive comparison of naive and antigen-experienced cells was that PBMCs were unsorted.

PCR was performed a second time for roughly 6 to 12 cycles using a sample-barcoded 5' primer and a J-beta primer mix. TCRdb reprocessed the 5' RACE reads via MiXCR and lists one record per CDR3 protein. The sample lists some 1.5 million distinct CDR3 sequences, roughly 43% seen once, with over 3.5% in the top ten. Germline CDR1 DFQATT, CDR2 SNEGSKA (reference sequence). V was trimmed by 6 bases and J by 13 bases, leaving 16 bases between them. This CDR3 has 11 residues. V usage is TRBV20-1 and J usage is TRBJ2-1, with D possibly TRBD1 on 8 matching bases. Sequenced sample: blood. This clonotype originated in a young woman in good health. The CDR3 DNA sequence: TGCAGTGCGGTACAGGGGGGGCCCCAGTTCTTC. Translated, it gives CSAVQGGPQFF.